The 22 T cell receptor beta chains given below trace back to one sample, sequenced in a study of spatial heterogeneity in lung cancer. Time point reported: blood at routine non-recurrence follow-up after resection. TCRdb reanalysed the 5' RACE reads using MiXCR and keeps one entry per CDR3 protein. The sample holds roughly 3,000 distinct CDR3 sequences; around 20% are singletons and the top ten take 40%. The sample was PBMCs, taken at follow-up. Receptors were obtained from a male donor with early-stage non-small cell lung cancer.

In this sample, this clonotype turned up many times. The chain employs TRBV7-9 and TRBJ2-7; D is unclear. The CDR3 consists of 13 residues. The ends were cut back, 0 bases at V and 2 bases at J, with 5 bases in the middle. The V gene's germline CDR1 is SEHNR and CDR2 FQNEAQ (reference sequence). The DNA of the CDR3 is TGTGCCAGCAGCTTAGCCCAGACCTACGAGCAGTACTTC. Amino acid sequence: CASSLAQTYEQYF. The complete variable domain, with remaining parts taken from reference TRBV7-9 and TRBJ2-7, reads DTGVSQNPRHKITKRGQNVTFRCDPISEHNRLYWYRQTLGQGPEFLTYFQNEAQLEKSRLLSDRFSAERPKGSFSTLEIQRTEQGDSAMYLCASSLAQTYEQYFGPGTRLTVT.

This clonotype counts as medium-sized. This sequence joins TRBV11-2 and TRBJ2-5, with D possibly being TRBD1 (5 bases). The V gene's germline CDR1 is SGHAT and CDR2 FQNNGV. The CDR3 contains 14 residues. The V end was cut by 4 bases, the J end by 5 bases, with 14 bases between. The CDR3 region is CASSSTDRKETQYF. CDR3 in DNA: TGTGCCAGCAGCTCGACAGACAGAAAGGAGACCCAGTACTTC. Combining the CDR3 with reference TRBV11-2 and TRBJ2-5 gives the whole variable domain EAGVAQSPRYKIIEKRQSVAFWCNPISGHATLYWYQQILGQGPKLLIQFQNNGVVDDSQLPKDRFSAERLKGVDSTLKIQPAKLEDSAVYLCASSSTDRKETQYFGPGTRLLVL.

This clonotype was observed at least ten times. V and J are TRBV5-6 and TRBJ2-2; D is perhaps TRBD1 or TRBD2 (5 bases each). From germline, CDR1 is SGHDT and CDR2 YYEEEE. The germline V and J ends were trimmed by 1 base and 6 bases, with 13 bases remaining between them. The length of the CDR3 is 15 residues. CDR3 nucleotide sequence: TGTGCCAGCAGCTTGTCTGCTCTGGGACCCGGGGAGCTGTTTTTT. This encodes CASSLSALGPGELFF.

The chain combines TRBV20-1 with TRBJ2-5; 7 bases align to TRBD2. The V and J ends lost 1 base and 3 bases, in that order; junction bases with no gene match: 5. The CDR3 runs 14 residues. The germline CDR1 and CDR2 sequences are DFQATT and SNEGSKA (reference sequence). The CDR3 loop reads CSARGTRGKETQYF. The CDR3 region has the DNA TGCAGTGCTAGAGGGACTAGGGGCAAAGAGACCCAGTACTTC.

In this sample, this clonotype turned up a few times. The chain is built from TRBV6-2 or TRBV6-3 and TRBJ1-6; D unclear. V gave up 6 bases and J gave up 10 bases, with 25 bases separating them. CDR3 length: 17 amino acids. The germline CDR1 and CDR2 sequences are MNHEY and SVGEGT. CDR3 amino acids: CASSTIRAASTRSPLHF. The CDR3 region has the DNA TGTGCCAGCAGCACAATTCGGGCAGCGAGCACGCGGTCACCCCTCCACTTT.

The rearrangement links TRBV20-1 to TRBJ2-4; TRBD1 is a possible D gene (7 bases). V lost 4 bases and J lost 12, with 13 bases in between. This CDR3 is built from 11 residues. CDR1 is DFQATT, CDR2 SNEGSKA, per germline (reference sequence). The CDR3 loop is CSAIDREAQYF. The CDR3 DNA reads TGCAGTGCTATCGACAGGGAGGCTCAGTACTTC.

By share of the sample, this clonotype is medium-sized. The chain is built from TRBV29-1 and TRBJ2-5, with D perhaps TRBD1 (5 bases). The CDR3 extends over 15 amino acids. Looked up from germline, CDR1 is SQVTM and CDR2 is ANQGSEA. V was shortened by 3 bases and J by 4 bases, with 18 bases between the two germline ends. For the CDR3, the DNA is TGCAGCGTTGACCCGACAGAGCCTTCTGTAGAGACCCAGTACTTC. Residues: CSVDPTEPSVETQYF. Combining the CDR3 with reference TRBV29-1 and TRBJ2-5 gives the whole variable domain SAVISQKPSRDICQRGTSLTIQCQVDSQVTMMFWYRQQPGQSLTLIATANQGSEATYESGFVIDKFPISRPNLTFSTLTVSNMSPEDSSIYLCSVDPTEPSVETQYFGPGTRLLVL.

This clonotype is medium-sized. The chain recombines TRBV23-1 with TRBJ2-1; 7 bases are shared with TRBD2. TRBV23-1 qualifies as an ORF whose function is uncertain. This CDR3 has 14 amino acids. Trimming cost V 8 bases and J 0 bases; bases outside gene matches: 4. CDR3 amino acids: CASPGGSSYNEQFF. CDR3 sequence (DNA): TGCGCCAGCCCCGGGGGGAGCTCCTACAATGAGCAGTTCTTC.

This clonotype came up many times. The chain links TRBV7-2 to TRBJ2-3; D unresolved. The germline V gene has CDR1 SGHTA and CDR2 FQGNSA. The length of the CDR3 is 12 residues. Trimming removed 1 base from V and 4 bases from J, with 3 bases in between. As DNA, the CDR3 is TGTGCCAGCAGCTTAGTGGCAGATACGCAGTATTTT. Translation: CASSLVADTQYF. Based on the CDR3 plus reference TRBV7-2 and TRBJ2-3, the full variable domain is GAGVSQSPSNKVTEKGKDVELRCDPISGHTALYWYRQSLGQGLEFLIYFQGNSAPDKSGLPSDRFSAERTGGSVSTLTIQRTQQEDSAVYLCASSLVADTQYFGPGTRLTVL.

V usage is TRBV12-3 or TRBV12-4 and J usage is TRBJ2-5; 10 bases are shared with TRBD2. The CDR3 extends over 15 amino acids. V lost 10 bases to trimming and J lost 5 bases; unmatched junction nucleotides: 13. CDR3 nucleotide sequence: TGTGCCACCCAACGGCTAGCGGGGGCCGGGGAGACCCAGTACTTC. The encoded protein is CATQRLAGAGETQYF.

This clonotype is medium-sized (0.01 to 0.1%) in the sample. The rearrangement joins TRBV10-3 to TRBJ2-1; 8 positions match TRBD2. Trimming took 5 bases from V and 7 from J; bases not matched to a gene: 4. This CDR3 is 13 amino acids long. In germline, CDR1 is ENHRY, CDR2 SYGVKD. CDR3 protein: CAISSGGTNEQFF. CDR3 nucleotide sequence: TGTGCCATCAGTAGCGGGGGCACTAATGAGCAGTTCTTC.

In this sample, this clonotype is medium-sized. CDR3 amino acids: CASSPGAGSGAQYF. Here the CDR3 DNA reads TGTGCCAGCAGCCCGGGTGCGGGCTCGGGGGCCCAGTACTTC. The chain recombines TRBV7-9 with TRBJ2-5, with D possibly being TRBD2 (6 bases). CDR3 length equals 14 residues. The germline CDR1 and CDR2 sequences are SEHNR and FQNEAQ (reference sequence). Trimming cost V 5 bases and J 9 bases, with 19 bases left between them.

This clonotype appeared many times. The V and J genes are TRBV7-2 and TRBJ2-1; D possibly uses TRBD1 or TRBD2 (5 bases each). This CDR3 is built from 17 residues. V was shortened by 2 bases and J by 2 bases, with 16 bases between the two germline ends. Germline V gives CDR1 SGHTA, CDR2 FQGNSA. The CDR3 region has the DNA TGTGCCAGCAGCTTATTACTGGGACCGTCCGCCTACAATGAGCAGTTCTTC. It translates to CASSLLLGPSAYNEQFF.

This clonotype was detected ten times or more. CDR3 sequence reads: CAWDAGTVQNSPLHF. CDR3 coding DNA: TGTGCCTGGGACGCCGGGACAGTACAAAACTCACCCCTCCACTTT. The chain uses TRBV30 and TRBJ1-6; 7 bases map to TRBD1. Per the germline V gene, CDR1 is GTSNPN and CDR2 is SVGIG (reference sequence). Trimming at V came to 5 bases and at J to 10 bases, leaving 14 bases not matched to a gene. This CDR3 is built from 15 residues.

By sample share, this clonotype is medium-sized (0.01 to 0.1%). The rearrangement uses TRBV4-1 and TRBJ2-2, with TRBD1 identical over 8 bases. Losses at the gene ends were 4 bases for V and 3 bases for J; bases not matched to a gene: 7. Germline V gives CDR1 MGHRA, CDR2 YSYEKL. There are 16 residues in the CDR3. The CDR3 nucleotides read TGCGCCAGCAGCCTTCGGACAGGGTTGTACACCGGGGAGCTGTTTTTT. Translation: CASSLRTGLYTGELFF.

The sample holds many counts of this clonotype. V and J are TRBV6-2 or TRBV6-3 and TRBJ2-1; D possibly corresponds to TRBD1 (5 bases). Trimming cost V 2 bases and J 8 bases, with 10 bases left between them. Germline lookup yields CDR1 MNHEY and CDR2 SVGEGT. The CDR3 is 13 amino acids. The CDR3 bases are TGTGCCAGCAGTTACGGGGCCGAGTATGAGCAGTTCTTC. As protein: CASSYGAEYEQFF.

This clonotype is judged medium-sized. The CDR3 DNA is TGCGCCAGCAGCTTGGTTCCGGGACTACCCTACGAGCAGTACTTC. It encodes CASSLVPGLPYEQYF. V and J are TRBV5-1 and TRBJ2-7, with 7 nucleotides matching TRBD2. The germline V gene has CDR1 SGHRS and CDR2 YFSETQ. V lost 0 bases, J lost 2 bases, and 5 bases stayed unmatched. The CDR3 consists of 15 residues.

Many counts were recorded for this clonotype. This chain links TRBV7-6 with TRBJ2-3, with 9 positions matching TRBD1. The CDR3 extends over 13 amino acids. In germline, CDR1 is SGHVS, CDR2 FNYEAQ. Trimming took 9 bases from V and 6 from J; bases not matched to a gene: 7. The CDR3: CASSGQGIDTQYF. CDR3 coding DNA: TGTGCCAGTTCGGGACAGGGAATTGATACGCAGTATTTT.

The rearrangement uses TRBV5-1 and TRBJ2-3, with 8 bases that match TRBD2. The germline V gene has CDR1 SGHRS and CDR2 YFSETQ. After removal of 3 bases from V and 1 base from J, the junction contained 1 base not matched to a gene. CDR3 length equals 14 residues. The CDR3 spells CASSSLAGTDTQYF. The DNA for the CDR3 is TGCGCCAGCAGCTCACTAGCGGGCACAGATACGCAGTATTTT.

By proportion, this clonotype is medium-sized. The genes are TRBV6-6 and TRBJ2-2, with D unclear. CDR1 is MNHNY and CDR2 is SVGAGI in the germline V gene (reference sequence). The CDR3 has 16 amino acids. Trimming removed 2 bases at V and 1 base at J, with 11 bases between. CDR3 loop: CASSYGTKGNTGELFF. The CDR3 coding sequence is TGTGCCAGCAGTTACGGAACAAAGGGGAACACCGGGGAGCTGTTTTTT.

The table lists this clonotype with a few counts. The chain carries TRBV27 and TRBJ2-7, with D tentatively TRBD2 (5 bases). Germline V gene sequence: CDR1 MNHEY, CDR2 SMNVEV (reference sequence). Trimming removed 6 bases at V and 5 bases at J, with 23 bases between. There are 16 residues in the CDR3. The CDR3 nucleotides read TGTGCCAGCAGGCCATTCCCTAGCCTTCCCGGGGACGAGCAGTACTTC. It is translated as CASRPFPSLPGDEQYF.

This clonotype was detected many times. This chain links TRBV24-1 with TRBJ2-1, with 10 positions matching TRBD2. CDR1 is KGHDR, CDR2 SFDVKD, per germline. V was pared by 2 bases and J by 5 bases, with 2 bases of the junction left unmatched. The CDR3 is 15 amino acids. CDR3 DNA: TGTGCCACCAGTGATTCTAGCGGGGGAAACAATGAGCAGTTCTTC. Its translation: CATSDSSGGNNEQFF.